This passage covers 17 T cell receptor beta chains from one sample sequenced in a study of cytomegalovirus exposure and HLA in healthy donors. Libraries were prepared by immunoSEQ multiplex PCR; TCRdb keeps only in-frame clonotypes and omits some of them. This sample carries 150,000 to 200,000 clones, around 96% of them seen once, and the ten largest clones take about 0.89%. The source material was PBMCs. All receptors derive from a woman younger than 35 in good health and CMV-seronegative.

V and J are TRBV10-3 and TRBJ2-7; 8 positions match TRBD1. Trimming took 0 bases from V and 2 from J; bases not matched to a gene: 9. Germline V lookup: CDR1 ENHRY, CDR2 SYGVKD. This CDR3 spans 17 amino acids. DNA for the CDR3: TGTGCCATCAGTGAGTCCCTATACGGACAGGGAACCTACGAGCAGTACTTC. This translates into CAISESLYGQGTYEQYF.

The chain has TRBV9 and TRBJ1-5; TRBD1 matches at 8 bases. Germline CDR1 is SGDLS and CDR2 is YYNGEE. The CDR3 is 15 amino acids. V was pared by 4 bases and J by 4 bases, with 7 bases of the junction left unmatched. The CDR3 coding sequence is TGTGCCAGCAGCCCTACGACAGGGGCGAATCAGCCCCAGCATTTT. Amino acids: CASSPTTGANQPQHF.

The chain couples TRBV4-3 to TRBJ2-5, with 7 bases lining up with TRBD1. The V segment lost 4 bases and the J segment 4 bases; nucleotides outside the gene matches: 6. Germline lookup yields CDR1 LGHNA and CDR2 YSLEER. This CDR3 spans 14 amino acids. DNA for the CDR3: TGCGCCAGCAGCCGAGGACAGGAGGCAGAGACCCAGTACTTC. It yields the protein CASSRGQEAETQYF.

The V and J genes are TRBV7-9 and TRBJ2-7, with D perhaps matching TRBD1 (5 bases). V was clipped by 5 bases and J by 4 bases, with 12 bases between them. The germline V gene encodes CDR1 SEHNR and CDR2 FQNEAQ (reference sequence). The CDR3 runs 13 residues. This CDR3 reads CASSPETGYEQYF. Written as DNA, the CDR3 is TGTGCCAGCAGCCCCGAAACAGGTTACGAGCAGTACTTC.

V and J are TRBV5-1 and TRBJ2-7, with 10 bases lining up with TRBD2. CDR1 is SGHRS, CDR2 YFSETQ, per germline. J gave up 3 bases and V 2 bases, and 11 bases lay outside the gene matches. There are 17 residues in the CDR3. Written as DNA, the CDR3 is TGCGCCAGCAGCTTTTCTAGCGGGGGTTCGGCGCGCTACGAGCAGTACTTC. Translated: CASSFSSGGSARYEQYF.

The chain's CDR3 is CASSQRGYEQFF. CDR3 nucleotides: TGTGCCAGCAGCCAACGGGGTTATGAGCAGTTCTTC. The V call is TRBV6-5, the J call TRBJ2-1; the D gene is possibly TRBD2 (5 bases). V was clipped by 6 bases and J by 8 bases, with 11 bases between them. CDR3 length: 12 amino acids. The germline CDR1 and CDR2 sequences are MNHEY and SVGAGI.

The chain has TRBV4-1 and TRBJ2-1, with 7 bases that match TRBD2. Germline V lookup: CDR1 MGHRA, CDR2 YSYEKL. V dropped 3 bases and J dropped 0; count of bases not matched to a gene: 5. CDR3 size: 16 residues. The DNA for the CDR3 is TGCGCCAGCAGCCAGGAACGGGGGGTCTCCTACAATGAGCAGTTCTTC. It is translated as CASSQERGVSYNEQFF.

Written as DNA, the CDR3 is TGTGCCAGCAGGGGACAAACGAACACTGAAGCTTTCTTT. Protein product: CASRGQTNTEAFF. The gene calls are TRBV2 and TRBJ1-1, with TRBD1 as a possible D gene (6 bases). The CDR3 loop spans 13 amino acids. Germline assignment: CDR1 SNHLY and CDR2 FYNNEI. Deletions cut 6 bases from V and 1 base from J, with 9 bases between.

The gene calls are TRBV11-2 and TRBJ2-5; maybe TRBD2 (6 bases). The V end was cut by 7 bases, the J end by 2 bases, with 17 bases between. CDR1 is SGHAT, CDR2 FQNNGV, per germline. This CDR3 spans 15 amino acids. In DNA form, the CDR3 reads TGTGCCAGCACCCTAAGATGGGACTCTCAAGAGACCCAGTACTTC. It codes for CASTLRWDSQETQYF.

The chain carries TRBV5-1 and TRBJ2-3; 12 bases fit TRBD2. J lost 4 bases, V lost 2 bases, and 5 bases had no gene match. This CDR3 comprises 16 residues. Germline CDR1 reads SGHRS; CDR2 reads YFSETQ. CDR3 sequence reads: CASSLPLAGGPDTQYF. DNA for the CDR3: TGCGCCAGCAGCTTACCACTAGCGGGGGGACCAGATACGCAGTATTTT. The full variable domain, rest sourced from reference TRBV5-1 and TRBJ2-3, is KAGVTQTPRYLIKTRGQQVTLSCSPISGHRSVSWYQQTPGQGLQFLFEYFSETQRNKGNFPGRFSGRQFSNSRSEMNVSTLELGDSALYLCASSLPLAGGPDTQYFGPGTRLTVL.

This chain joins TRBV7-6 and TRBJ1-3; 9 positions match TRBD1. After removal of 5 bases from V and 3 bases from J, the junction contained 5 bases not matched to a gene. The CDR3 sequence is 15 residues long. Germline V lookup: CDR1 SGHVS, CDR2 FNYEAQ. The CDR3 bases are TGTGCCAGCAGCAAAAGGGACAGGGATGGAAACACCATATATTTT. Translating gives CASSKRDRDGNTIYF.

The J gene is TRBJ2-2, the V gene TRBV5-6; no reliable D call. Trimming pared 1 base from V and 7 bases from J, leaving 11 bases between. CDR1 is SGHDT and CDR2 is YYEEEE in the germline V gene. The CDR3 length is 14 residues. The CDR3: CASSLTLLIGELFF. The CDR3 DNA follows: TGTGCCAGCAGCTTGACTTTACTGATCGGGGAGCTGTTTTTT.

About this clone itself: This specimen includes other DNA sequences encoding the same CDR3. CDR3 loop: CSAPSYNEQFF. The DNA of the CDR3 is TGCAGTGCCCCATCATACAATGAGCAGTTCTTC. The rearrangement joins TRBV20-1 to TRBJ2-1; D unclear. Germline CDR1 is DFQATT and CDR2 is SNEGSKA (reference sequence). CDR3 length equals 11 residues. Trimming shortened V by 6 bases and J by 4 bases, and 7 bases separated the two germline ends.

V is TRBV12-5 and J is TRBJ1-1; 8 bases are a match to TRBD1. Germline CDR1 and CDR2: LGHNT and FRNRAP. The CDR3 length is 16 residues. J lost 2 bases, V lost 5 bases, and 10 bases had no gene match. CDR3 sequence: CASGPQTGANNTEAFF. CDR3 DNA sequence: TGTGCTAGTGGTCCTCAGACAGGGGCGAACAACACTGAAGCTTTCTTT.

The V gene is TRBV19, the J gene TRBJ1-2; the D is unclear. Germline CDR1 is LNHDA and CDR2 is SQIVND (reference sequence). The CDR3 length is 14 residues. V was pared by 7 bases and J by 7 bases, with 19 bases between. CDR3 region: CASISGSGKAGYTF. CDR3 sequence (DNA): TGTGCCAGTATATCGGGTTCGGGGAAGGCTGGCTACACCTTC.

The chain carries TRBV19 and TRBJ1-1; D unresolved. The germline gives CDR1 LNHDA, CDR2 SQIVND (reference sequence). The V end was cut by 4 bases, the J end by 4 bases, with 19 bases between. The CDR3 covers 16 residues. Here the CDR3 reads CASSNLALGGSTEAFF. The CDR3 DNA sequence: TGTGCCAGTAGTAATCTAGCGCTGGGAGGGAGCACTGAAGCTTTCTTT.

CDR3 DNA: TGTGCCAGTAGTATGTCAAACAATGAGCAGTTCTTC. It translates to CASSMSNNEQFF. The gene calls are TRBV19 and TRBJ2-1; the D is unclear. The germline V gene encodes CDR1 LNHDA and CDR2 SQIVND (reference sequence). The CDR3 extends over 12 amino acids. V lost 3 bases to trimming and J lost 5 bases, with 5 bases between them.